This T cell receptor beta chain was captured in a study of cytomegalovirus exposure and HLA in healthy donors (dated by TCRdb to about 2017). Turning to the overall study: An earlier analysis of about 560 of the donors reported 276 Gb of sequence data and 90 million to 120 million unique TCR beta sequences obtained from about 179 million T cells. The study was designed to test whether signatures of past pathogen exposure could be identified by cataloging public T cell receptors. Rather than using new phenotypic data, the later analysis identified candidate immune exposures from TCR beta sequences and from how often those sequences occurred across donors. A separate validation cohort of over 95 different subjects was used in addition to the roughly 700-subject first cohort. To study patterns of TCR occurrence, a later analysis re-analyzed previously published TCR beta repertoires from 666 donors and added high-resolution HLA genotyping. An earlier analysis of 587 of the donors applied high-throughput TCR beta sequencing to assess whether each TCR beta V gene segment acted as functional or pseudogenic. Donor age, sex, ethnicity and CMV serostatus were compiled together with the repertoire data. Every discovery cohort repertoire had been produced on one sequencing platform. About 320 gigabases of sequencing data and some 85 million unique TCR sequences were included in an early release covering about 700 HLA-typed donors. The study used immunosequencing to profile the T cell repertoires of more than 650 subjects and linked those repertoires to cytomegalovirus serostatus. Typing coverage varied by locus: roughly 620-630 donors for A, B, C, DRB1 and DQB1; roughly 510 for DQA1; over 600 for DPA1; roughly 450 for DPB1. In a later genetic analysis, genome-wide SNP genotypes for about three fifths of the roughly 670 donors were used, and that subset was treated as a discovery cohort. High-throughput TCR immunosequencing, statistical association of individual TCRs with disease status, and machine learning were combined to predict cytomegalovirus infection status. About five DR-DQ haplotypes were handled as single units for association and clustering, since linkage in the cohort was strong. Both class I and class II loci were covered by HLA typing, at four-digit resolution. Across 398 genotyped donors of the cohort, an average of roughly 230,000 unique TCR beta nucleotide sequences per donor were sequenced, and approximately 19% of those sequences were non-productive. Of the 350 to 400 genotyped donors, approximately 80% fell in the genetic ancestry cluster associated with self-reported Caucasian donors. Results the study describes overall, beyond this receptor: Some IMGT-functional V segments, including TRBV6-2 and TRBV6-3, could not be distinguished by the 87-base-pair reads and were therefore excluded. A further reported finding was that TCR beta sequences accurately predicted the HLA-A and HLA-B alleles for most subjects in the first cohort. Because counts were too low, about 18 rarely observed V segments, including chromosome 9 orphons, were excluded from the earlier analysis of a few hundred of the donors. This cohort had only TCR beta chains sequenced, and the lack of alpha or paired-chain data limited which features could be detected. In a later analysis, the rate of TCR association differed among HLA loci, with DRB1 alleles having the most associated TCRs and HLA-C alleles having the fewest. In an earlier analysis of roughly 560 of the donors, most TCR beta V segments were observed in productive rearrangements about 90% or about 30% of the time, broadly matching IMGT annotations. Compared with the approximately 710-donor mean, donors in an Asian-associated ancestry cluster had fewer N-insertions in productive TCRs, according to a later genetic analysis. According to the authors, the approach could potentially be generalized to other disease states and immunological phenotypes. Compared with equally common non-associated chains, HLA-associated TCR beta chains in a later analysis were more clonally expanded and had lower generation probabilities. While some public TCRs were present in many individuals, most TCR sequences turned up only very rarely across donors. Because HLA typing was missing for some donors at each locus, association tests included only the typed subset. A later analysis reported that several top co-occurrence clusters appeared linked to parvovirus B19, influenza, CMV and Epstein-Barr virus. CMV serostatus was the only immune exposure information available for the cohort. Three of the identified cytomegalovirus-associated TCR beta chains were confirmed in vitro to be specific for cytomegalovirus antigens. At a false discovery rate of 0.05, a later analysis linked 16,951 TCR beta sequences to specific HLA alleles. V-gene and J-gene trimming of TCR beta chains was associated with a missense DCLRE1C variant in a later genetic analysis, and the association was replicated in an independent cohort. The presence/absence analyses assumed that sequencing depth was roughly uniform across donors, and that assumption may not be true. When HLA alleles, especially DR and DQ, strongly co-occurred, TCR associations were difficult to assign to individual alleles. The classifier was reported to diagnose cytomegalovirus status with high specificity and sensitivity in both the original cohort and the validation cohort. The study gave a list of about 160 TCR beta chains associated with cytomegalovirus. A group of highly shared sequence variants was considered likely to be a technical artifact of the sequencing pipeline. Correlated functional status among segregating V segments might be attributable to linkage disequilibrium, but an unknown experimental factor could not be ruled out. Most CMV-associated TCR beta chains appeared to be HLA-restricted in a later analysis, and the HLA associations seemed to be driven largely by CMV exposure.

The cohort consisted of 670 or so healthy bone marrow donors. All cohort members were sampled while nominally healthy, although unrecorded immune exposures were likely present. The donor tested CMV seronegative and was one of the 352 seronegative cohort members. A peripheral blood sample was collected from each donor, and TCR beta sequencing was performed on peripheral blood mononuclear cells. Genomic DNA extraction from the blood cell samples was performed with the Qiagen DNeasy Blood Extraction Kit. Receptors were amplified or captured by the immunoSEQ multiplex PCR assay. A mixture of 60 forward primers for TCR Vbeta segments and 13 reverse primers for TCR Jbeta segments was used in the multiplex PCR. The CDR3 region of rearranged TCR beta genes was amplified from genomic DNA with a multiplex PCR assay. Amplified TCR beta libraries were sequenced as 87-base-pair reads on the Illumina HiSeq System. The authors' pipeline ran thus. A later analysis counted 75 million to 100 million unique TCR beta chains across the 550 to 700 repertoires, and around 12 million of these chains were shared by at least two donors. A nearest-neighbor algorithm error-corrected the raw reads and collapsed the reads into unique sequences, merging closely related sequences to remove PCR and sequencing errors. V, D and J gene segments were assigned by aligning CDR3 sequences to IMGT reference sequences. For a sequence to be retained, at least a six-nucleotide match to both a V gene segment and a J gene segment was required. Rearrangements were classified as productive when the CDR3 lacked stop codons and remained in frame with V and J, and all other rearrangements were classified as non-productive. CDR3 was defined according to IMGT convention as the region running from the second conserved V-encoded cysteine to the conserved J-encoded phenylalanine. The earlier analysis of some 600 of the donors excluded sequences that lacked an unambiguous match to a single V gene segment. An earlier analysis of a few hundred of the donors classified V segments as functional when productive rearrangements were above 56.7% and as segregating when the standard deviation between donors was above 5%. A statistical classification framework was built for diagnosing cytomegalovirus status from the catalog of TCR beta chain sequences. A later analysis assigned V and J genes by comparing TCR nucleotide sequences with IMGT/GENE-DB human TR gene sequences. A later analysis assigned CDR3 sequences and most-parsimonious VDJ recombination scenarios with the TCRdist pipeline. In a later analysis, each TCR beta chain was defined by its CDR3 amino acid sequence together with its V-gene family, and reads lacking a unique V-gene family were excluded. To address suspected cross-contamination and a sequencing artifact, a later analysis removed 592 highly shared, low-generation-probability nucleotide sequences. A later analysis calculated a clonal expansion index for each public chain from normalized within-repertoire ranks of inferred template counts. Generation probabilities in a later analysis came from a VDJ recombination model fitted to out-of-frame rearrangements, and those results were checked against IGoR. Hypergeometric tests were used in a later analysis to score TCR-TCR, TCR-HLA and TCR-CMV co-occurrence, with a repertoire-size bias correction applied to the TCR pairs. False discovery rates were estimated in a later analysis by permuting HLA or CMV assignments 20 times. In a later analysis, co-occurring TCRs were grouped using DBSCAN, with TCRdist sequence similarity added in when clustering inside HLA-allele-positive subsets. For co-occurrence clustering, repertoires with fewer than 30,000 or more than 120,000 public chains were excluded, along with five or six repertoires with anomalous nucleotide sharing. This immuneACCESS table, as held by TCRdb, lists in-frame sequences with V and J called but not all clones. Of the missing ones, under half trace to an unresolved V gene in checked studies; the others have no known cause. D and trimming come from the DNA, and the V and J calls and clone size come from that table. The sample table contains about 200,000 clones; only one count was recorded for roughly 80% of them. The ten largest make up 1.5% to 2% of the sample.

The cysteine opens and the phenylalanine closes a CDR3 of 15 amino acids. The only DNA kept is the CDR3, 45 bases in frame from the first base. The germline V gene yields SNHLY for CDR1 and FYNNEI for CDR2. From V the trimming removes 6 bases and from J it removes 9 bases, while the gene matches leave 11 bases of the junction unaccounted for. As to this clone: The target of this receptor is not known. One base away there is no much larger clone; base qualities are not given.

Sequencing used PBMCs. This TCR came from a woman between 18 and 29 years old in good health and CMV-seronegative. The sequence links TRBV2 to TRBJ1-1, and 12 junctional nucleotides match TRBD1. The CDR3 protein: CASSRGQGAPTQAFF. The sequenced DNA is TGTGCCAGCAGCCGGGGACAGGGGGCGCCTACCCAAGCTTTCTTT.